The present entry profiles one T cell receptor (beta chain) with its context. This clonotype showed up many times. No antigen is known for it. No base quality information exists; no much larger clone differs at one position. This sample was taken from a study of regulatory T cells in long-lasting Graves disease (TCRdb year 2021). Concerning the study at large: Antithyroid drugs had been taken for less than 3 months by newly diagnosed Graves' disease patients. Peripheral blood TCR sequencing and RNA sequencing compared persistent Graves' disease patients with newly diagnosed Graves' disease patients. A total of roughly 35 samples were covered by TCR sequencing, comprising approximately 13 persistent and around 20 newly diagnosed Graves' disease patients. The study was registered as a clinical trial and conducted in China.

Reading the germline V gene gives CDR1 ENHRY and CDR2 SYGVKD. Trimming takes 3 bases from V and 2 bases from J, and the germline ends sit 13 bases apart. The CDR3 runs 15 amino acids, cysteine and phenylalanine included. Left in the record is the CDR3 DNA by itself, 45 bases read in frame from the first base. Library prep was done by multiplex PCR. Sequenced on an Illumina HiSeq 4000. To build TCR beta libraries, CDR3 regions were amplified by Arm-PCR using iRepertoire HTBI primers. Before sequencing, the PCR products underwent gel purification. In the paper's pipeline: A total of roughly 67 TRBV and more than twelve TRBJ segments were identified across samples and were used for gene usage analysis of CDR3 amino acid clonotypes. COPE and FqMerger were used to merge the filtered high-quality paired reads into contigs. Contigs were aligned with BLAST to IMGT TRBV, TRBD and TRBJ reference genes, and CDR3 was defined per IMGT. Clonotypes above 0.1% frequency were classified as highly expanded clones. Repertoire diversity was measured by Shannon entropy, and V-J evenness by the Gini coefficient. Clonotypes shared by more than one individual were considered public. Through fastp at Q25 and MiXCR, TCRdb rebuilt clones from the public reads, retaining in-frame beta chains. Here each entry gathers all rows of one CDR3 protein and keeps the most common genes and DNA. In this record, the V and J calls reflect TCRdb's handling and not the investigators' own analysis. The sample table shows around 320,000 distinct CDR3 sequences, and approximately 15% are seen once. Roughly 30% of the sample is held by the ten biggest clonotypes.

Points the paper makes about the study in general: Sequencing and analysis were restricted to the TCR beta chain. Compared with newly diagnosed patients, persistent Graves' disease patients had lower TCR Shannon entropy and fewer highly expanded clones, which suggests clonal expansion. Because the primary lesion, thyroid tissue, could not be accessed, the study looked at peripheral blood alone. Patients with persistent disease shared more public clonotypes (about 2,700) than newly diagnosed patients did (more than 900). TRBV28, TRBJ1-2 and TRBJ2-5 were preferentially used in persistent disease, while TRBV20-1 and TRBJ2-1 were favored in newly diagnosed disease. The small sample size was acknowledged by the authors as a limitation that may reduce accuracy.

The time point label on this specimen signifies: newly diagnosed GD, antithyroid drugs for less than 3 months. For both TCR sequencing and RNA sequencing, RNA was extracted from PBMCs in TRIzol. The diagnosis of Graves' disease was made according to American Thyroid Association guidelines. The patients came from an endocrinology department in Xi'an, China. Each patient gave roughly 10 milliliters of peripheral blood, collected in an EDTA anticoagulant tube. Ficoll Paque Plus density gradient separation was used to isolate PBMCs, and no further T cell sorting was done. RNA quality was checked with an Agilent 2100 Bioanalyzer and agarose gel, and concentration with a NanoDrop 2000. The same data also went into a second study, on T cells in Graves' hyperthyroidism and ophthalmopathy. Looking at the second paper: Graves' hyperthyroidism was defined as stable when no progression to ophthalmopathy occurred over 18 months of follow-up. Hyperthyroidism patients were newly diagnosed, had a disease duration of under 2 months, and were aged 18 to 65 years. Any patient with an uncontrolled infection, another autoimmune disease, pregnancy or lactation was excluded. Diagnoses relied on clinical symptoms, serum thyroxine and TRAb, thyroid ultrasound and orbital computed tomography. For the first round of RT-PCR on the TCR CDR3, the HTBI primer set was used together with the Qiagen OneStep RT-PCR kit. Most expanded thyroid clonotypes (frequency above 0.001) were also detected in blood, suggesting blood repertoires may reflect thyroid immune responses. Ophthalmopathy was separated from stable hyperthyroidism by a 13 V-J signature model, with 87.88% sensitivity and 81% to 83% specificity obtained in cross-validation and 80%/75% obtained in testing. In validation, progression to ophthalmopathy was predicted by the model with more than 65% sensitivity and roughly 76% specificity, a median of 6.5 months before onset. To identify TCR V-J signatures that set the groups apart, the researchers used a discovery cohort of about a hundred patients, made up of under 50 with Graves' ophthalmopathy and 57 with stable Graves' hyperthyroidism. Whether ophthalmopathy could be predicted prospectively was tested in an independent validation cohort made up of 18 to 20 hyperthyroidism patients plus 17 patients who later progressed to ophthalmopathy. The 100 discovery patients were divided at random into training and test sets in a 7:3 ratio. The study also compared thyroid tissue and blood T-cell repertoires from several Graves' hyperthyroidism patients. Once sampling was done, hyperthyroidism patients were given methimazole at a starting dose of 30 mg daily, whereas ophthalmopathy patients were given high-dose intravenous methylprednisolone. A second multiplex PCR round built the libraries, followed by size selection and purification. Libraries were sequenced paired-end with 100 bp reads on an Illumina HiSeq2000. Raw data were processed with SOAPnuke, discarding reads with adapters, uncalled bases, mean Phred below 15, or no exact constant-primer or identifier match. High-quality paired reads were merged using COPE v1.2.5, and each unique nucleotide sequence was defined as a clonotype. Clonotypes were aligned to IMGT TRBV, TRBD and TRBJ reference segments using MiTCR v1.1. Only V-J combinations with frequency above 0.0001, covering 99% to 99.2% of repertoires, were analysed. The TCS score was defined as F50 (clonal expansion) divided by E x V (chaos), with BLOSUM62-based TCRdist calculated between CDR3 peptides within each V-J. Welch's t-statistics and random forest reduced approximately 520 V-J features to 10 to 15, which were used in a naive Bayes classifier (R e1071). Sample size was not statistically predetermined, and investigators were not blinded to group allocation. According to the paper, TCR Vbeta CDR3 sequencing was carried out on more than 120 peripheral blood samples, which came from fewer than 50 ophthalmopathy, fewer than 80 hyperthyroidism and around 17 progressor patients.

The sample in question was peripheral blood mononuclear cells (PBMCs), obtained at new diagnosis, from a patient treated with antithyroid drugs. Rearrangement joined TRBV10-3 to TRBJ2-5; tentative D gene TRBD2, with 5 bases matching. This TCR was sampled from a middle-aged man with Graves disease. Donor details come from another sample of the same person, matched by shared clones. The CDR3 here reads CAISDSGRRQETQYF. The DNA reads TGTGCCATCAGTGATTCCGGAAGGAGGCAAGAGACCCAGTACTTC.